This T cell receptor beta chain was retrieved from a study of T cell responses to AZD1222 COVID-19 vaccine (dated by TCRdb to about 2021). Concerning the study at large: AZD1222 recipients whose second dose came at about 4 weeks and those whose second dose came at about 12 weeks were combined into one group, since spike-specific TCR depth and breadth did not differ between the two schedules. TCR sequencing covered 233 trial participants: about 210 given two doses of AZD1222 and about 26 given two doses of MenACWY control vaccine. Trial participants were enrolled by age into 18-55, 56-69 and 70-plus year subgroups, with about 150, 28 and 57 TCR-sequenced participants respectively.

The time point label on this specimen signifies: baseline before first vaccination. Vaccinee samples came from UK trials COV001 and COV002, including a single-blind randomized controlled phase 2/3 trial of AZD1222 (ChAdOx1 nCoV-19) in healthy adults. For TCRbeta chain sequencing, PBMC samples from trial participants were taken at day 0 and at day 28 after the second dose. As regards this clone: It lacks a known antigen. No base-level quality is on record; no much larger clone is a single base apart.

The CDR3 regions of human TCRbeta chains were analyzed by immunosequencing. As for how the authors treated the data: Repertoire TCRs were matched against a reference library of SARS-CoV-2-specific TCRs generated with the MIRA antigen-specificity platform. Breadth was defined as the fraction of unique TCRs that were SARS-CoV-2-associated, and depth was defined as the fraction of total T cells that were SARS-CoV-2-associated. Using the MIRA data, each spike-specific TCR was mapped to the spike region that the TCR reacts to and placed in a CD4 or CD8 class. Log10-transformed breadth and depth values were compared by one-way ANOVA with Sidak's multiple comparisons tests. This immuneACCESS table, as held by TCRdb, lists in-frame sequences with V and J called but not all clones. Of the missing ones, under half trace to an unresolved V gene in checked studies; the others have no known cause. That table furnishes V, J and clone size, whereas the DNA furnished D and trimming. This sample comprises approximately 150,000 clones, 80% to 90% of them detected only once. The ten largest clones capture roughly 1.7% of the sample.

Between the V and J ends, shortened by 5 bases and 9 bases respectively, the junction contains 10 bases. Based on the germline V gene, the CDR1 and CDR2 sequences are SGHRS and YFSETQ. The CDR3 measures 11 amino acids from cysteine to phenylalanine. The entry retains the CDR3 DNA only, 33 bases that are in frame from base 1. Overall study results and their limits: Most participants were white British and females outnumbered males, and the authors suggested that clonal diversity may have been underestimated. Conclusions about previously exposed vaccinees are limited, since just six AZD1222 recipients were seropositive for SARS-CoV-2 at baseline. The 56-69-year group was small, and its depth increase did not reach significance, likely because of low power. Because no day 14 peak-response samples were available, the repertoires could be characterized only after the peak T cell response. Vaccine-associated CD4 TCRs spanned the whole spike protein, with dominant responses in regions 160-218 and 743-854. Spike-specific TCR breadth and depth rose significantly after two AZD1222 doses compared with day 0 and with MenACWY recipients. Reportedly, close to half of the unique spike-specific TCRs recognized epitopes lying outside the regions that are mutated in the B.1.351 and B.1.1.7 variants.

The source material was peripheral blood, sampled on day 0 of AZD1222 vaccination. The chain was built from TRBV5-1 and TRBJ2-3, with the D gene not confidently named. The source is an adult in good health. The DNA reads TGCGCCAGCAGAGGTCGCTTAACGCAGTATTTT. It codes for CASRGRLTQYF.